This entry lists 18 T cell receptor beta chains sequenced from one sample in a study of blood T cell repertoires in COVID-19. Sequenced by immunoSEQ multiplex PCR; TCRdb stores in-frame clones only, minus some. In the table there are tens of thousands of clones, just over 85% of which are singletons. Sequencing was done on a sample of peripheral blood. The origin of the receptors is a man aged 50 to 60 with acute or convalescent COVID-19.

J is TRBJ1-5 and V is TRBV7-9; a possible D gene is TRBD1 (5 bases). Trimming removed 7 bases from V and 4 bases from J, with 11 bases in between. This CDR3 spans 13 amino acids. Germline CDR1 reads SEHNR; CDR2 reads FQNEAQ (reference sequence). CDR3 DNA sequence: TGTGCCAGCACCGACAGCTTGAATCAGCCCCAGCATTTT. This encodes CASTDSLNQPQHF. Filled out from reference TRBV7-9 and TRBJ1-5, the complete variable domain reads DTGVSQNPRHKITKRGQNVTFRCDPISEHNRLYWYRQTLGQGPEFLTYFQNEAQLEKSRLLSDRFSAERPKGSFSTLEIQRTEQGDSAMYLCASTDSLNQPQHFGDGTRLSIL.

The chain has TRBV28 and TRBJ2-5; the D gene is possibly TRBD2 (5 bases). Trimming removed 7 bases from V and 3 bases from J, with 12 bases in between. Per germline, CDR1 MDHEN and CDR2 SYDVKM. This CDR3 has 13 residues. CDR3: CASTKRIEETQYF. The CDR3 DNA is TGTGCCAGCACCAAGCGGATTGAAGAGACCCAGTACTTC. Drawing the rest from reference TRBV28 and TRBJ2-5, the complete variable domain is DVKVTQSSRYLVKRTGEKVFLECVQDMDHENMFWYRQDPGLGLRLIYFSYDVKMKEKGDIPEGYSVSREKKERFSLILESASTNQTSMYLCASTKRIEETQYFGPGTRLLVL.

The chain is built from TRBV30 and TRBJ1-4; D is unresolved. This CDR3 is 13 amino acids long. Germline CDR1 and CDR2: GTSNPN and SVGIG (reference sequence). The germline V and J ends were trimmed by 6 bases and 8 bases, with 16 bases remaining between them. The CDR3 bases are TGTGCCTGCCAACGGGGAGTGGGGGAAAAACTGTTTTTT. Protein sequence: CACQRGVGEKLFF.

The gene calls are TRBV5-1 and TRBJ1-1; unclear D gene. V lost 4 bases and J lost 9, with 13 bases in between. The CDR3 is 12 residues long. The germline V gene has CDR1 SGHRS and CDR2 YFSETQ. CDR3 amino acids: CASSQGLRKAFF. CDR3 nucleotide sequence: TGCGCCAGCAGCCAAGGACTCCGTAAAGCTTTCTTT.

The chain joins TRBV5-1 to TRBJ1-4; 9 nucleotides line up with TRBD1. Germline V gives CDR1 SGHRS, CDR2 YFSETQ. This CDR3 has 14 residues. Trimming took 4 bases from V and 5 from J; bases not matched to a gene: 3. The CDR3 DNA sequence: TGCGCCAGCAGCGGCGGGACAGGGAATGAAAAACTGTTTTTT. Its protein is CASSGGTGNEKLFF.

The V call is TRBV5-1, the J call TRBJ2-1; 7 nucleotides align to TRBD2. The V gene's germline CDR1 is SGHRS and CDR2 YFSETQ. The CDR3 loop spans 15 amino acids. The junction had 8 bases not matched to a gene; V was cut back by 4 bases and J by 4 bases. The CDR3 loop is CASSGSGLGYNEQFF. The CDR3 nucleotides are TGCGCCAGCAGCGGTAGCGGGCTTGGGTACAATGAGCAGTTCTTC.

CDR3 coding DNA: TGTGCCAGCAGTTCAACTTCGCCCGGGAGAGCCTACGAGCAGTACTTC. This translates into CASSSTSPGRAYEQYF. The V and J genes are TRBV27 and TRBJ2-7, with D possibly matching TRBD2 (6 bases). Trimming removed 4 bases from V and 2 bases from J, with 18 bases in between. Germline CDR1 is MNHEY and CDR2 is SMNVEV (reference sequence). The CDR3 loop spans 16 amino acids.

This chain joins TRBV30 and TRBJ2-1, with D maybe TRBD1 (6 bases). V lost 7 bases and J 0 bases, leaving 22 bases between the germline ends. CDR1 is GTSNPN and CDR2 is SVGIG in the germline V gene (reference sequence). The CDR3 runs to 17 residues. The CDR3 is CASKVTGPMVSYNEQFF. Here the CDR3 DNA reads TGTGCCTCTAAAGTCACAGGGCCCATGGTCTCCTACAATGAGCAGTTCTTC.

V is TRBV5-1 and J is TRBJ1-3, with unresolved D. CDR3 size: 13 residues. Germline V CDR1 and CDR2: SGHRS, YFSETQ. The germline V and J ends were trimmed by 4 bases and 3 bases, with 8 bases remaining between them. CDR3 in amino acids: CASSPPIGNTIYF. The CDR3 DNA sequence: TGCGCCAGCAGCCCCCCCATTGGAAACACCATATATTTT.

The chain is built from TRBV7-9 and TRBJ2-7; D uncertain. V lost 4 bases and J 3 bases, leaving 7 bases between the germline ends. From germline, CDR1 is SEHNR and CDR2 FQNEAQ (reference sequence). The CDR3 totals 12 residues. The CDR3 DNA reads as TGTGCCAGCAGCTCGCAGAACTACGAGCAGTACTTC. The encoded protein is CASSSQNYEQYF. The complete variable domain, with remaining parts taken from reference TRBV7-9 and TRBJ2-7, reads DTGVSQNPRHKITKRGQNVTFRCDPISEHNRLYWYRQTLGQGPEFLTYFQNEAQLEKSRLLSDRFSAERPKGSFSTLEIQRTEQGDSAMYLCASSSQNYEQYFGPGTRLTVT.

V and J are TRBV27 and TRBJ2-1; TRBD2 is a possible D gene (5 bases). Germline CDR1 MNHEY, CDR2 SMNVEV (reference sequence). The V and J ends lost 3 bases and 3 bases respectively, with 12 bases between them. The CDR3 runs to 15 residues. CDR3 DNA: TGTGCCAGCAGTTTCATCGGACTCGACTACAATGAGCAGTTCTTC. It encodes CASSFIGLDYNEQFF.

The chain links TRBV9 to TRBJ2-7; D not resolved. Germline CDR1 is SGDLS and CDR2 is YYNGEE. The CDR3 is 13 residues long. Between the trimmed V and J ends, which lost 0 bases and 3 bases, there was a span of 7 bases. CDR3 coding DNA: TGTGCCAGCAGCGTAGACCCAGACTACGAGCAGTACTTC. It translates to CASSVDPDYEQYF. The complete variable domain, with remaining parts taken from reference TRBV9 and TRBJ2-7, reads DSGVTQTPKHLITATGQRVTLRCSPRSGDLSVYWYQQSLDQGLQFLIQYYNGEERAKGNILERFSAQQFPDLHSELNLSSLELGDSALYFCASSVDPDYEQYFGPGTRLTVT.

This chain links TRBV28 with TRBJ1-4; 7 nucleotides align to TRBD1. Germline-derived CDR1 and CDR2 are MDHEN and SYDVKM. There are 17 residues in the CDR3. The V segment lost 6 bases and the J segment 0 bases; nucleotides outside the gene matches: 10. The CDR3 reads CASSRDRVRATNEKLFF. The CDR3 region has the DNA TGTGCCAGCAGCCGGGACAGAGTAAGAGCAACTAATGAAAAACTGTTTTTT.

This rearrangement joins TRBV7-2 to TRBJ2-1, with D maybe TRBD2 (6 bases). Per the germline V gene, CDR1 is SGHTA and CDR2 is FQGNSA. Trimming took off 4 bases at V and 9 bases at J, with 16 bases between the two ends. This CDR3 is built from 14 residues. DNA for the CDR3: TGTGCCAGCAGCTACAAGGAGGGTGGGTTTGAGCAGTTCTTC. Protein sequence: CASSYKEGGFEQFF. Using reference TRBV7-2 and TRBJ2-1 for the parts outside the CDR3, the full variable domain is GAGVSQSPSNKVTEKGKDVELRCDPISGHTALYWYRQSLGQGLEFLIYFQGNSAPDKSGLPSDRFSAERTGGSVSTLTIQRTQQEDSAVYLCASSYKEGGFEQFFGPGTRLTVL.

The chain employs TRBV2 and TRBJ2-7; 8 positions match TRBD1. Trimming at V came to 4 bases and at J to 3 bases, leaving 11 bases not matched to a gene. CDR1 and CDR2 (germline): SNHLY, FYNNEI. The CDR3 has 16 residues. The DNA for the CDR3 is TGTGCCAGCAGTGTCACAGGGGGAAGGGGGTTCTACGAGCAGTACTTC. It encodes CASSVTGGRGFYEQYF.

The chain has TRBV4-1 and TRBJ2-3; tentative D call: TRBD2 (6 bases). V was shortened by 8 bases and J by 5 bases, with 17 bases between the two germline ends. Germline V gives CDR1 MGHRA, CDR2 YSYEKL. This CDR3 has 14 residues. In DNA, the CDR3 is TGCGCCAGCGTACCACTAGGGGAGGAAGATACGCAGTATTTT. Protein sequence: CASVPLGEEDTQYF.

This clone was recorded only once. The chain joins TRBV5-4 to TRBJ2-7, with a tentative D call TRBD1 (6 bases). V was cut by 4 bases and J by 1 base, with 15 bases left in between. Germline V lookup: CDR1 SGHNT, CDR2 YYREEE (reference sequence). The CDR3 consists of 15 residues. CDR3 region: CASSPSATGSYEQYF. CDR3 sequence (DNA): TGTGCCAGCAGCCCCTCGGCCACAGGGTCCTACGAGCAGTACTTC.

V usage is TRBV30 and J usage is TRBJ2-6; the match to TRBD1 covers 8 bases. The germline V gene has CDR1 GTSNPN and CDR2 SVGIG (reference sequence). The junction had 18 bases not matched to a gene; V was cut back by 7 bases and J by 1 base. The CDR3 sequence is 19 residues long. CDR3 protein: CALPCPPGQGWSGANVLTF. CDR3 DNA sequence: TGTGCCTTGCCCTGCCCGCCTGGACAGGGATGGTCTGGGGCCAACGTCCTGACTTTC.